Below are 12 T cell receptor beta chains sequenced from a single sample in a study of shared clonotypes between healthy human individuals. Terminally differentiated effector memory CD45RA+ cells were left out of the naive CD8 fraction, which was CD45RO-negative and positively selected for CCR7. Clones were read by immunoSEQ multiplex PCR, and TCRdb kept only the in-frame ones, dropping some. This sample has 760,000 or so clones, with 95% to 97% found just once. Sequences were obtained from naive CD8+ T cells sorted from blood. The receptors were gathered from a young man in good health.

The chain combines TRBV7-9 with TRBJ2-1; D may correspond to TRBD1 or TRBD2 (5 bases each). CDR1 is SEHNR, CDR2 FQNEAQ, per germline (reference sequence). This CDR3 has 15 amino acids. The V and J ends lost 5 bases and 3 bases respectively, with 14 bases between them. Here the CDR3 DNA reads TGTGCCAGCAGCCCCCTTAGGGACCTCTACAATGAGCAGTTCTTC. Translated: CASSPLRDLYNEQFF.

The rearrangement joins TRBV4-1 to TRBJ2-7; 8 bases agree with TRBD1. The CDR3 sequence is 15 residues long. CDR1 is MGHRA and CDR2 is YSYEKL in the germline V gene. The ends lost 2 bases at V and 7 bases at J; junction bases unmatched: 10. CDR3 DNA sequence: TGCGCCAGCAGCCAAATTTTGACAGGGGCTGGGGAGCAGTACTTC. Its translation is CASSQILTGAGEQYF.

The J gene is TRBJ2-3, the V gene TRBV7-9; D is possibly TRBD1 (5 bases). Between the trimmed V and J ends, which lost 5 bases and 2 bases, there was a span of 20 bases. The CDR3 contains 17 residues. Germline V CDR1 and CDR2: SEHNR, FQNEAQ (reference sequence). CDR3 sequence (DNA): TGTGCCAGCAGCCGTCTAGTGGGGCGGAGCAACACAGATACGCAGTATTTT. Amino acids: CASSRLVGRSNTDTQYF.

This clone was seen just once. For the CDR3, the DNA is TGTGCCAGCAGCTTAAGTATGACAGGGGGCAGTTTCACTGAAGCTTTCTTT. Protein: CASSLSMTGGSFTEAFF. This chain connects TRBV7-9 to TRBJ1-1; 10 bases are shared with TRBD1. The V gene's germline CDR1 is SEHNR and CDR2 FQNEAQ (reference sequence). The CDR3 sequence is 17 residues long. V shed 2 bases and J 4 bases; nucleotides not matched to a gene: 10.

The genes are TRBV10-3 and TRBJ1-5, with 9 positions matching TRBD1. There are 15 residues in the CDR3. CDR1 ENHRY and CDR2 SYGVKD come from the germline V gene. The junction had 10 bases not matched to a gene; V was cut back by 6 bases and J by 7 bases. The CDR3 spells CAISPTGDRVQPQHF. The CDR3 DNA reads TGTGCCATCAGCCCAACGGGGGACAGGGTGCAGCCCCAGCATTTT.

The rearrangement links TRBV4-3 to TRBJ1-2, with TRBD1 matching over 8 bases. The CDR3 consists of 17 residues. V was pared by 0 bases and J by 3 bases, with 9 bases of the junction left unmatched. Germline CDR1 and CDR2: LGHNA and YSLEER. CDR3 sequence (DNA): TGCGCCAGCAGCCAAGAAGGCCCCGGACAGGGACACTATGGCTACACCTTC. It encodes CASSQEGPGQGHYGYTF.

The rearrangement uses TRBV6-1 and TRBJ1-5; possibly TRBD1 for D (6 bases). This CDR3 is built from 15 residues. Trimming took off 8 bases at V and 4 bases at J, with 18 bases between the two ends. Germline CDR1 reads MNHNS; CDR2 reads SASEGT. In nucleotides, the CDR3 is TGTGCCAGCTCCCCCAGGGGTTCCCGGAATCAGCCCCAGCATTTT. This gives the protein CASSPRGSRNQPQHF.

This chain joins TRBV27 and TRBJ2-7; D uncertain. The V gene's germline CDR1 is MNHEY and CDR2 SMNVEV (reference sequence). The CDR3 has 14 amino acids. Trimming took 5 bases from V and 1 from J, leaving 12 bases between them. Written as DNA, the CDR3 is TGTGCCAGCAGTCCCTTCGGGCCTTCCTACGAGCAGTACTTC. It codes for CASSPFGPSYEQYF.

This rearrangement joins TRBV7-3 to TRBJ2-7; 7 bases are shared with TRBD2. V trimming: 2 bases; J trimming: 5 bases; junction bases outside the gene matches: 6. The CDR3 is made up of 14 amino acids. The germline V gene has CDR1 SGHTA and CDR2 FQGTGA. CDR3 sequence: CASSLDSGPNEQYF. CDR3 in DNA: TGTGCCAGCAGCTTAGATAGCGGGCCTAACGAGCAGTACTTC.

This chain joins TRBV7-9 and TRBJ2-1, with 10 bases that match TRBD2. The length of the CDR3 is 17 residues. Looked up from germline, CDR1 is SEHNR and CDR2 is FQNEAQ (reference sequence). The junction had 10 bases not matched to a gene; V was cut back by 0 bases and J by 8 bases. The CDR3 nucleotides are TGTGCCAGCAGCTTAGCGGCTAGCGGGAGAGTCGGCGATGAGCAGTTCTTC. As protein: CASSLAASGRVGDEQFF.

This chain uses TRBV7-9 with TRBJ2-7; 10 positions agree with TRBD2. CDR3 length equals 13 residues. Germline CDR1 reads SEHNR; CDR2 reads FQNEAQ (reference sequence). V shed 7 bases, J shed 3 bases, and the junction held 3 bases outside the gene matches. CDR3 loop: CASTAGGDYEQYF. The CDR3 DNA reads TGTGCCAGCACAGCGGGAGGGGACTACGAGCAGTACTTC.

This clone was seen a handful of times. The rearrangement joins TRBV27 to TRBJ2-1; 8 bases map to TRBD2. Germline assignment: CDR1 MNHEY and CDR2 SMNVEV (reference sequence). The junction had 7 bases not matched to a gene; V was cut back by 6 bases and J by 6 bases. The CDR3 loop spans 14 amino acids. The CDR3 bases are TGTGCCAGCAGCGGACTAGCCGGTGCCAATGAGCAGTTCTTC. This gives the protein CASSGLAGANEQFF.